What follows are 15 T cell receptor beta chains derived from one specimen sequenced in a study of blood T cell repertoires in COVID-19. Using immunoSEQ multiplex PCR, the repertoire was profiled, and TCRdb retains in-frame clones only, with some absent. Found here are 250,000 to 300,000 clones, approximately 82% of them singletons; the top ten hold about 5%. The sequenced material came from peripheral blood. These TCRs come from a man aged 55-75 years who had recovered from COVID-19.

The V call is TRBV7-9, the J call TRBJ2-5; D gene uncertain. The CDR3 is 12 amino acids. V gave up 5 bases and J gave up 9 bases, with 13 bases separating them. The germline V gene has CDR1 SEHNR and CDR2 FQNEAQ (reference sequence). Here the CDR3 reads CASSARIGAQYF. The CDR3 bases are TGTGCCAGCAGCGCTCGAATCGGTGCCCAGTACTTC.

The chain couples TRBV19 to TRBJ1-5, with 9 bases fitting TRBD1. Germline V gene lookup returns CDR1 LNHDA and CDR2 SQIVND (reference sequence). Trimming took 0 bases from V and 6 from J; bases not matched to a gene: 6. The CDR3 runs 16 residues. The CDR3 DNA sequence: TGTGCCAGTAGTATAGAGGGGACAGGGATTCGTCAGCCCCAGCATTTT. Translating it yields CASSIEGTGIRQPQHF.

For the CDR3, the DNA is TGTGCCAGCAGCTTAGTTAGCGGGAGGGACCGCGAGCAGTACTTC. Protein: CASSLVSGRDREQYF. The V gene is TRBV7-8, the J gene TRBJ2-7, with TRBD2 matching over 11 bases. Germline V CDR1 and CDR2: SGHVS, FQNEAQ. V gave up 1 base and J gave up 6 bases; unmatched junction bases: 5. The CDR3 contains 15 residues.

The gene calls are TRBV7-9 and TRBJ2-5, with 7 bases fitting TRBD1. V lost 5 bases, J lost 0 bases, and 9 bases stayed unmatched. The CDR3 totals 16 residues. CDR1 and CDR2 (germline): SEHNR, FQNEAQ (reference sequence). The CDR3 DNA reads as TGTGCCAGCAGCGAGGGACAGCGGAAGCACCAAGAGACCCAGTACTTC. This codes for CASSEGQRKHQETQYF.

The chain combines TRBV29-1 with TRBJ2-3, with 14 bases identical to TRBD2. Per the germline V gene, CDR1 is SQVTM and CDR2 is ANQGSEA. This CDR3 has 18 amino acids. V trimming: 6 bases; J trimming: 2 bases; junction bases outside the gene matches: 13. The DNA of the CDR3 is TGCAGCGTGACGGGACTAGCGGGAGCGGGGCCCTACACAGATACGCAGTATTTT. It is translated as CSVTGLAGAGPYTDTQYF.

This clone was counted ten times or more. This chain uses TRBV18 with TRBJ2-2; 9 bases align to TRBD2. Germline CDR1 KGHSH, CDR2 LQKENI. With V trimmed by 3 bases and J by 7 bases, 9 bases remained unmatched. The CDR3 consists of 16 residues. CDR3 DNA: TGTGCCAGCTCACCGGTAGCGGGAGTGTATAACGGGGAGCTGTTTTTT. This encodes CASSPVAGVYNGELFF.

The V and J genes are TRBV7-9 and TRBJ1-4; possible D gene TRBD1, 6 bases. Germline V CDR1 and CDR2: SEHNR, FQNEAQ (reference sequence). The V end was cut by 4 bases, the J end by 0 bases, with 15 bases between. This CDR3 region has 17 residues. Here the CDR3 DNA reads TGTGCCAGCAGCTATACCTGGACAGCTACAACTAATGAAAAACTGTTTTTT. Its translation: CASSYTWTATTNEKLFF.

This chain uses TRBV7-2 with TRBJ1-1; TRBD1 agrees at 7 bases. The CDR3 consists of 14 residues. Germline CDR1 is SGHTA and CDR2 is FQGNSA. V was clipped by 0 bases and J by 7 bases; unmatched bases: 5. CDR3 sequence (DNA): TGTGCCAGCAGCTTAGCACGACAGGGTTTTGAAGCTTTCTTT. It yields the protein CASSLARQGFEAFF.

This chain uses TRBV18 with TRBJ2-1, with 7 bases aligning to TRBD2. The ends lost 4 bases at V and 0 bases at J; junction bases unmatched: 9. This CDR3 spans 17 amino acids. Germline-derived CDR1 and CDR2 are KGHSH and LQKENI. The DNA for the CDR3 is TGTGCCAGCTCACTTGTGACTAGCAGGAGCTCCTACAATGAGCAGTTCTTC. Translating it yields CASSLVTSRSSYNEQFF.

The chain combines TRBV15 with TRBJ2-5; 9 positions match TRBD2. Looked up from germline, CDR1 is LNHNV and CDR2 is YYDKDF (reference sequence). The J segment lost 5 bases and the V segment lost 5 bases, leaving 9 bases of the junction unmatched. The CDR3 spans 15 residues. Written as DNA, the CDR3 is TGTGCCACCAGCCCCGCGGGGGGGGCGGGGGAGACCCAGTACTTC. This sequence encodes CATSPAGGAGETQYF.

The J gene is TRBJ2-7, the V gene TRBV4-1, with D perhaps matching TRBD1 (5 bases). Germline V gives CDR1 MGHRA, CDR2 YSYEKL. V was pared by 4 bases and J by 0 bases, with 13 bases between. The CDR3 is 15 residues long. The CDR3 DNA reads TGCGCCAGCAGCCCGACAGTGGCTATCTCCTACGAGCAGTACTTC. As protein: CASSPTVAISYEQYF.

Notes on this clone: The sample holds other DNA sequences that translate to the same CDR3. The chain links TRBV5-1 to TRBJ2-5; perhaps TRBD2 as D (6 bases). The V end was cut by 0 bases, the J end by 4 bases, with 10 bases between. This CDR3 comprises 14 residues. CDR1 and CDR2 from the germline V gene are SGHRS and YFSETQ. CDR3 sequence: CASSLVGGVETQYF. CDR3 DNA: TGCGCCAGCAGCTTGGTGGGCGGGGTAGAGACCCAGTACTTC.

This clone has only one observation. J is TRBJ2-7 and V is TRBV6-5; TRBD2 matches at 10 bases. Germline values: CDR1 MNHEY, CDR2 SVGAGI. V lost 7 bases, J lost 2 bases, and 8 bases stayed unmatched. This CDR3 is 15 amino acids long. CDR3 protein: CASTSVSGGPYEQYF. CDR3 nucleotide sequence: TGTGCCAGCACCTCGGTTAGCGGGGGGCCCTACGAGCAGTACTTC.

The CDR3 sequence is CASKRRTSTDTQYF. The CDR3 bases are TGTGCCAGCAAGAGACGGACTAGCACAGATACGCAGTATTTT. The genes are TRBV28 and TRBJ2-3; tentative D call: TRBD2 (5 bases). Trimming shortened V by 7 bases and J by 0 bases, and 11 bases separated the two germline ends. The CDR3 is 14 amino acids. CDR1 is MDHEN, CDR2 SYDVKM, per germline.

The gene calls are TRBV5-4 and TRBJ2-5; D possibly corresponds to TRBD1 (7 bases). CDR1 is SGHNT, CDR2 YYREEE, per germline (reference sequence). V lost 1 base to trimming and J lost 5 bases, with 18 bases between them. CDR3 size: 16 residues. CDR3 region: CASSLRKGGGKETQYF. The CDR3 DNA reads TGTGCCAGCAGCTTGAGAAAAGGGGGCGGGAAGGAGACCCAGTACTTC.